This TCR beta chain was captured by sequencing in a study of shared clonotypes between healthy human individuals. Study conclusions and caveats: Shared clonotypes: about 4.6% naive CD4, roughly 3.5% naive CD8, roughly 2.2% memory CD4, about 0.41% memory CD8.

This clone was detected once. Its antigen is unknown. The sample carries other DNA sequences with the same CDR3. This CDR3 spans 12 amino acids. V shed 2 bases and J shed 4 bases, with 5 bases lying between them. CDR1 and CDR2 (germline): MNHEY, SVGAGI. Every subset's genomic DNA went evenly onto several immunoSEQ plates. Replicate PCRs for sorted subsets used approximately 220 ng DNA; this equaled around 28,000 T cell genomes. Original handling: There were no quality scores in the junction-only immunoSEQ sequences, so filtering differed. Sequenced by immunoSEQ multiplex PCR; TCRdb stores in-frame clones only, minus some. D and trimming were read from the DNA, whereas the V and J calls and clone size are those reported in that table. This table holds about 2,100,000 clones, under 95% found once. Naive CD8 cells, CD45RO-negative and positively selected for CCR7, excluded terminally differentiated effector memory CD45RA+ cells.

The chain couples TRBV6-5 to TRBJ2-5, with TRBD1 as a possible D gene (5 bases). The specimen was naive CD8+ T cells from PBMCs. The source is a man younger than 35 in good health. Some clones in this sample may be carry-over from other donors' samples. The CDR3 spells CASSYDRETQYF. As DNA, the CDR3 is TGTGCCAGCAGTTACGACAGAGAGACCCAGTACTTC.